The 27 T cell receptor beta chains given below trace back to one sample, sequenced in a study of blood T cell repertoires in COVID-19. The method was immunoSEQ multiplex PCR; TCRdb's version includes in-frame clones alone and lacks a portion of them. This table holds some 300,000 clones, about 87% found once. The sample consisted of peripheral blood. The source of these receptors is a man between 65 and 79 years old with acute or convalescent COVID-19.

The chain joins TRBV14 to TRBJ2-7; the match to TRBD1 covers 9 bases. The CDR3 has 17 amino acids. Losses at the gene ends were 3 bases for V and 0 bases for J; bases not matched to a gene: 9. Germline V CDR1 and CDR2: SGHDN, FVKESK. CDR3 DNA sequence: TGTGCCAGCAGCCACACGGCCCCGGGACAGGGCTCCTACGAGCAGTACTTC. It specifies CASSHTAPGQGSYEQYF. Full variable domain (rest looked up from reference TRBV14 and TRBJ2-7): EAGVTQFPSHSVIEKGQTVTLRCDPISGHDNLYWYRRVMGKEIKFLLHFVKESKQDESGMPNNRFLAERTGGTYSTLKVQPAELEDSGVYFCASSHTAPGQGSYEQYFGPGTRLTVT.

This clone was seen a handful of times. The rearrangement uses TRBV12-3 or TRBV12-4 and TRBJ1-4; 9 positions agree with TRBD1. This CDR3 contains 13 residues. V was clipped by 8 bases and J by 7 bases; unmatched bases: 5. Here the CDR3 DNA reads TGTGCCAGCCGGGACAGGGATAGTGAAAAACTGTTTTTT. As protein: CASRDRDSEKLFF.

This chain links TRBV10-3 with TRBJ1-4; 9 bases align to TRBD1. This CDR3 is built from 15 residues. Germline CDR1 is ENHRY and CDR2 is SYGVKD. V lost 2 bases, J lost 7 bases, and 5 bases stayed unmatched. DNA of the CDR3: TGTGCCATCAGTGAGCTTGGACAGGGGAGTGAAAAACTGTTTTTT. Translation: CAISELGQGSEKLFF.

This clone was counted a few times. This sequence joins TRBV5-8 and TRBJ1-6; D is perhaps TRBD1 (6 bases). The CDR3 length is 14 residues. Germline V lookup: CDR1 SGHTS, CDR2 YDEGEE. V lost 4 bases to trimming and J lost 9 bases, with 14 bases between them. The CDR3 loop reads CASSTIRGSSPLHF. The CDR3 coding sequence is TGTGCCAGCAGCACAATCAGGGGCAGTTCACCCCTCCACTTT.

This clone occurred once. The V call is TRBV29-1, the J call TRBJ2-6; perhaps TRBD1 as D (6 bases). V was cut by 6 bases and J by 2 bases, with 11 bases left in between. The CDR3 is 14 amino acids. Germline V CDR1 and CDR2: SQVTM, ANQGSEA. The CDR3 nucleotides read TGCAGCGTCGTGGACAGAACTGGGGCCAACGTCCTGACTTTC. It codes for CSVVDRTGANVLTF.

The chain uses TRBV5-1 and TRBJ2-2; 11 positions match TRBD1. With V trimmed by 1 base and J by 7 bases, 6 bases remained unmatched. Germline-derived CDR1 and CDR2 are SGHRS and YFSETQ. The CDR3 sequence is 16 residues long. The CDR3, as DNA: TGCGCCAGCAGCTTGTCGGGACAGGGGGTCTACGGGGAGCTGTTTTTT. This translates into CASSLSGQGVYGELFF. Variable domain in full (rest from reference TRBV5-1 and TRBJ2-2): KAGVTQTPRYLIKTRGQQVTLSCSPISGHRSVSWYQQTPGQGLQFLFEYFSETQRNKGNFPGRFSGRQFSNSRSEMNVSTLELGDSALYLCASSLSGQGVYGELFFGEGSRLTVL.

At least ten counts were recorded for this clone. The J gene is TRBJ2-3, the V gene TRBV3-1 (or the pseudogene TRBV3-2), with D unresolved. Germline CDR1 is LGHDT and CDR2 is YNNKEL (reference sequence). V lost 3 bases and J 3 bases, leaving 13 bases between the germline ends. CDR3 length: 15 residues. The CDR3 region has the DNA TGTGCCAGCAGCCACGCCCGGTCGTTAACAGATACGCAGTATTTT. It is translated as CASSHARSLTDTQYF.

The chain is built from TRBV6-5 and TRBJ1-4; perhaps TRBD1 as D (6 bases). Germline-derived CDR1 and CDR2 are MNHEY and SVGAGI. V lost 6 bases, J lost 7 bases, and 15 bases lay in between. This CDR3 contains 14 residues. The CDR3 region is CASRMRGISEKLFF. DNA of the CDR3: TGTGCCAGCAGAATGAGGGGGATAAGTGAAAAACTGTTTTTT.

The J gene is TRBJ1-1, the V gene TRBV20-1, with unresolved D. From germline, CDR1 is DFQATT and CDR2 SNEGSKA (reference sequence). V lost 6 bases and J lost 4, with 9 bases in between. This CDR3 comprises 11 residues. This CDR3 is CSAPGFTEAFF. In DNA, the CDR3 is TGCAGTGCCCCGGGGTTCACTGAAGCTTTCTTT.

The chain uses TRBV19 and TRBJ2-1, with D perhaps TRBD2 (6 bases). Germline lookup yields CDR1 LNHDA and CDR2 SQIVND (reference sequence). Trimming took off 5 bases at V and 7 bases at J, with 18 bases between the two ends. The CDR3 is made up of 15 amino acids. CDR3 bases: TGTGCCAGTAGTGCCCGCACTAGCTGGAAGAATGAGCAGTTCTTC. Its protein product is CASSARTSWKNEQFF.

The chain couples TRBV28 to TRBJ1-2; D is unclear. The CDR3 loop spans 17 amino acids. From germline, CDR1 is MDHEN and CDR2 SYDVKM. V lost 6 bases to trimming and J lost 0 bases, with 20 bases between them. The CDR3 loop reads CASSPVVGGRANYGYTF. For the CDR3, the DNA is TGTGCCAGCAGCCCCGTGGTGGGAGGGCGAGCTAACTATGGCTACACCTTC.

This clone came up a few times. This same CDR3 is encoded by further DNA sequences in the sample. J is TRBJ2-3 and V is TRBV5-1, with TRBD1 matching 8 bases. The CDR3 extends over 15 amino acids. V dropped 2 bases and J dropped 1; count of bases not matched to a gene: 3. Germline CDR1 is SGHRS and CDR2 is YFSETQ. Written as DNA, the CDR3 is TGCGCCAGCAGCTTCAGGGGGCTGGGCACAGATACGCAGTATTTT. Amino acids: CASSFRGLGTDTQYF.

The CDR3 spells CSASPARTGGRTEAFF. CDR3 nucleotides: TGCAGTGCTAGTCCCGCCCGGACAGGGGGACGCACTGAAGCTTTCTTT. The chain employs TRBV20-1 and TRBJ1-1; 10 nucleotides agree with TRBD1. V trimming: 3 bases; J trimming: 4 bases; junction bases outside the gene matches: 11. Germline CDR1 DFQATT, CDR2 SNEGSKA (reference sequence). CDR3 length: 16 residues.

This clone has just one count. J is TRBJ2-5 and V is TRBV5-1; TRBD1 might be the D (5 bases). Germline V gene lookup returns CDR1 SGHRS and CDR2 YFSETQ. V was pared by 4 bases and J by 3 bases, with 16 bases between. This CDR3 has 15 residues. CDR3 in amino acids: CASSGQGADEETQYF. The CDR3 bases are TGCGCCAGCAGCGGCCAAGGGGCAGACGAAGAGACCCAGTACTTC.

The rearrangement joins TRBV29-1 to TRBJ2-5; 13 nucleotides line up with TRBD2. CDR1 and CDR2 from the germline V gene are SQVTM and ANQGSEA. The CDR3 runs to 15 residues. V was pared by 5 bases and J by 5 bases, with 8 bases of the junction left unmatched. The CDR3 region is CSVNGLAGDMETQYF. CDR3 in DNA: TGCAGCGTTAACGGACTAGCGGGAGACATGGAGACCCAGTACTTC.

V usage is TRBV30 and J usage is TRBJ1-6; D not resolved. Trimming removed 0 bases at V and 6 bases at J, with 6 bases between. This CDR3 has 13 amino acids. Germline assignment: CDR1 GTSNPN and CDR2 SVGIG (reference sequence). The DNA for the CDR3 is TGTGCCTGGAGTGTTAACTTTAATTCACCCCTCCACTTT. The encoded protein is CAWSVNFNSPLHF.

The CDR3, as DNA: TGTGCCAGCACCCCTGTCGCGGATGGAGCAAACATTCAGTACTTC. Encoded protein: CASTPVADGANIQYF. J is TRBJ2-4 and V is TRBV7-2; D call uncertain. Germline V gene data show CDR1 as SGHTA and CDR2 as FQGNSA. CDR3 size: 15 residues. V lost 7 bases and J 6 bases, leaving 19 bases between the germline ends.

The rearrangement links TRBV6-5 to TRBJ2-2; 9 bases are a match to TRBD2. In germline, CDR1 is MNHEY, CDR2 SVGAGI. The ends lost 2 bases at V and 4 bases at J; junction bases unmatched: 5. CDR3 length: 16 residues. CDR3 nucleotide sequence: TGTGCCAGCAGTTACGGCAGGCGGGGGGGCACCGGGGAGCTGTTTTTT. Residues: CASSYGRRGGTGELFF.

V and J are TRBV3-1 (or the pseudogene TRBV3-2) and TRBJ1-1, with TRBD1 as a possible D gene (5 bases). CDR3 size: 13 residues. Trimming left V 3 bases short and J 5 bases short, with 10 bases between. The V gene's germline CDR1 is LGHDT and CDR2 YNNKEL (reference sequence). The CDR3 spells CASSQTVGTEAFF. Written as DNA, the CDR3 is TGTGCCAGCAGCCAGACAGTCGGGACTGAAGCTTTCTTT.

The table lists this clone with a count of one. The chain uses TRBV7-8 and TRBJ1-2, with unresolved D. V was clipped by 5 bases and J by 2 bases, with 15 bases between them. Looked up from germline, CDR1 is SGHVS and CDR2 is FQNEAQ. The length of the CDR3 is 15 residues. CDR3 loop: CASSPYSGENYGYTF. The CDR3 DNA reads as TGTGCCAGCAGCCCCTACAGCGGGGAAAACTATGGCTACACCTTC.

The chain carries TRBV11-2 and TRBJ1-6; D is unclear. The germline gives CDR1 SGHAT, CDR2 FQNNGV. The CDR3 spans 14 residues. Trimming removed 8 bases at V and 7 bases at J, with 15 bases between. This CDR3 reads CASSRSPRNSPLHF. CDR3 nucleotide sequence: TGTGCCAGCTCCCGGTCTCCCAGGAATTCACCCCTCCACTTT.

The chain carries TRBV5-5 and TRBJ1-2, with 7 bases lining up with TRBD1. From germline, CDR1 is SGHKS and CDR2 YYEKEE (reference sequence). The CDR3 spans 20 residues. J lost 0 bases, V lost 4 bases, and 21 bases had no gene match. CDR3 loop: CASSPDPFNRGSEANYGYTF. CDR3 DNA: TGTGCCAGCAGCCCAGACCCCTTCAACAGGGGCAGCGAAGCTAACTATGGCTACACCTTC.

The CDR3 reads CASGEGYSGNTIYF. The CDR3 DNA follows: TGTGCCAGCGGGGAGGGTTACTCTGGAAACACCATATATTTT. The chain couples TRBV6-5 to TRBJ1-3; D remains unclear. V lost 8 bases and J lost 0, with 11 bases in between. The CDR3 is 14 amino acids. The germline V gene has CDR1 MNHEY and CDR2 SVGAGI.

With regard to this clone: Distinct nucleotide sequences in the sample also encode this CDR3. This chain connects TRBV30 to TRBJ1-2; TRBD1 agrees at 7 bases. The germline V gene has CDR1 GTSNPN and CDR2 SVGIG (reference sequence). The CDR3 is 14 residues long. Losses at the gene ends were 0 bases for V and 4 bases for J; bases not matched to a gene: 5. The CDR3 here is CAWSVRGGGYGYTF. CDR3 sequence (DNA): TGTGCCTGGAGTGTTAGAGGGGGCGGCTATGGCTACACCTTC.

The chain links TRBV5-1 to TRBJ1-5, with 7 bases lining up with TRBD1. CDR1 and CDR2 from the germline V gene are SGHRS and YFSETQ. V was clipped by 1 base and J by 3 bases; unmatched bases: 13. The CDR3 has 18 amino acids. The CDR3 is CASSLRSIGGEDNQPQHF. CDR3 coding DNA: TGCGCCAGCAGCTTGAGATCGATAGGGGGCGAGGACAATCAGCCCCAGCATTTT.

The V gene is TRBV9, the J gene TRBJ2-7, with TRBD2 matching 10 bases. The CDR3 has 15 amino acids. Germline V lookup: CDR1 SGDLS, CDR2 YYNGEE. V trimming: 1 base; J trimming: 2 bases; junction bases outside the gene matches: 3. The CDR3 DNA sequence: TGTGCCAGCAGCGTATCAGCGGGAGGGGCCTACGAGCAGTACTTC. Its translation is CASSVSAGGAYEQYF. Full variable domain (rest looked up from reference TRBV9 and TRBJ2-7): DSGVTQTPKHLITATGQRVTLRCSPRSGDLSVYWYQQSLDQGLQFLIQYYNGEERAKGNILERFSAQQFPDLHSELNLSSLELGDSALYFCASSVSAGGAYEQYFGPGTRLTVT.

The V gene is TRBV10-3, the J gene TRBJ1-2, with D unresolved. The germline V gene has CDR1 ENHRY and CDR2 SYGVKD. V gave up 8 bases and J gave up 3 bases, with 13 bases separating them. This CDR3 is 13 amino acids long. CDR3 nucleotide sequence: TGTGCCATCCGGCCGGAGAGAGACTATGGCTACACCTTC. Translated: CAIRPERDYGYTF.